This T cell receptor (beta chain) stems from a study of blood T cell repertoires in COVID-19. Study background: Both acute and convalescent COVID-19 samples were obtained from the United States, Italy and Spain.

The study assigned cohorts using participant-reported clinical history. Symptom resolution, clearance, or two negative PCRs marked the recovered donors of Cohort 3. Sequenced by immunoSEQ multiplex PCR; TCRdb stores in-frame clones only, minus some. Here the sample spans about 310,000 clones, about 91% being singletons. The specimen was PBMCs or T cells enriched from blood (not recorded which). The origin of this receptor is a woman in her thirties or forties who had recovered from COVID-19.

CDR3 amino acids: CASSPSSVNTEAFF. The CDR3 nucleotides are TGTGCCAGCTCACCATCTTCGGTGAACACTGAAGCTTTCTTT. The chain uses TRBV18 and TRBJ1-1; D gene unclear. V lost 2 bases, J lost 0 bases, and 7 bases lay in between. Germline CDR1 is KGHSH and CDR2 is LQKENI. The CDR3 totals 14 residues.